Given below is one TCR beta chain in context. Its target is unknown. After removal of 8 bases from V and 7 bases from J, the junction contained 15 bases not matched to a gene. Germline V gene sequence: CDR1 GTSNPN, CDR2 SVGIG (reference sequence). The CDR3 has 15 amino acids. This record belongs to a study of shared clonotypes between healthy human individuals. About the research overall: Plates per donor: three CD4 naive, three CD4 memory, two CD8 naive, one CD8 memory.

Broader study findings: Generation of non-shared clonotypes was less probable than generation of clonotypes shared by all four donors. Few donors restricted represented genetic and exposure-history diversity.

Libraries were prepared by immunoSEQ multiplex PCR; TCRdb keeps only in-frame clonotypes and omits some of them. The repertoire consists of millions of clones, with around 95% occurring once and the leading ten covering 0.1% to 0.15%. Source material: naive CD4+ T cells sorted from blood. Indicated subset: CD45RA+ positively selected. V usage is TRBV30 and J usage is TRBJ1-4; 8 bases align to TRBD1. The TCR was taken from a man younger than 35 in good health. CDR3 nucleotides: TGTGCCCAAACCCTATCAGGGGGCGCCGGTGAAAAACTGTTTTTT. Translating gives CAQTLSGGAGEKLFF. Using reference TRBV30 and TRBJ1-4 for the parts outside the CDR3, the full variable domain is SQTIHQWPATLVQPVGSPLSLECTVEGTSNPNLYWYRQAAGRGLQLLFYSVGIGQISSEVPQNLSASRPQDRQFILSSKKLLLSDSGFYLCAQTLSGGAGEKLFFGSGTQLSVL.